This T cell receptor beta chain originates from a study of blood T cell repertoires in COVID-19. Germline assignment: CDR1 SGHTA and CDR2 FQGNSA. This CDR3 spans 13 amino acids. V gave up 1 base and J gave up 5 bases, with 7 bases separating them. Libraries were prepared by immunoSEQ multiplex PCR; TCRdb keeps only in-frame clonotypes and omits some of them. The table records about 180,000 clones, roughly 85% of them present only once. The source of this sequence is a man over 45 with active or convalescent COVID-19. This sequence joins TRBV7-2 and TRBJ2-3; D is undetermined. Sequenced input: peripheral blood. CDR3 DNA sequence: TGTGCCAGCAGCTTAGATGGGCAAGATACGCAGTATTTT. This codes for CASSLDGQDTQYF.